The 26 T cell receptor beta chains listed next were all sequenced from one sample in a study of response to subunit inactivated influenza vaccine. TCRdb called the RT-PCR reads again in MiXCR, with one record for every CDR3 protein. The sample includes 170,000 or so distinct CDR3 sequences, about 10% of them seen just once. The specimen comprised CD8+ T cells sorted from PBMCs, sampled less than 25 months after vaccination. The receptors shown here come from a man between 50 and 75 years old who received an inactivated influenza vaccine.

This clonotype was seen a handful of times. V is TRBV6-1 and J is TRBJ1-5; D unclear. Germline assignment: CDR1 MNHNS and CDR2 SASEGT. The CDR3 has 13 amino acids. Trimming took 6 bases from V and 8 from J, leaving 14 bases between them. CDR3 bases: TGTGCCAGCAGAACGGTTTCCATCGAGCCCCAGCATTTT. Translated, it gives CASRTVSIEPQHF.

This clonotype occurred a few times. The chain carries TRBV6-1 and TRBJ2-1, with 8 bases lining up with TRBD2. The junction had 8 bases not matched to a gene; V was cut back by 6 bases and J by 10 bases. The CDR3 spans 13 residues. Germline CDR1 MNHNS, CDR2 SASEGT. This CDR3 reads CASRPGLAGEQFF. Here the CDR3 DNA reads TGTGCCAGCAGGCCGGGTTTAGCGGGAGAGCAGTTCTTC.

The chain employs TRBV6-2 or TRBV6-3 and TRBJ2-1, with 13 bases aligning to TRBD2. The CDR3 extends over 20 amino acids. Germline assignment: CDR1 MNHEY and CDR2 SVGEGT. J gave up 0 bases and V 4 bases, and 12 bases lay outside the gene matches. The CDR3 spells CASSSLRGTSGAFSYNEQFF. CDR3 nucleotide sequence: TGTGCCAGCAGTTCCCTTCGCGGGACTAGCGGGGCCTTCTCCTACAATGAGCAGTTCTTC.

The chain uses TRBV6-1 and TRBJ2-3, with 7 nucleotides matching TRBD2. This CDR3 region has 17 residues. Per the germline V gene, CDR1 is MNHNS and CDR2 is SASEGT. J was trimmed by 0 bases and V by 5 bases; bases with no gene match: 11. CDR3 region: CASSPPGGDLSTDTQYF. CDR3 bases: TGTGCCAGCAGTCCCCCTGGGGGGGATTTGAGCACAGATACGCAGTATTTT.

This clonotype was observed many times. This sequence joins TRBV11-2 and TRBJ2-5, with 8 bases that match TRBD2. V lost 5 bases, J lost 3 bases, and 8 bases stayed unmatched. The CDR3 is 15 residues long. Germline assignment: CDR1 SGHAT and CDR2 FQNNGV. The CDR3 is CASSPPGLGKETQYF. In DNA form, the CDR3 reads TGTGCCAGCAGCCCTCCGGGACTAGGGAAAGAGACCCAGTACTTC.

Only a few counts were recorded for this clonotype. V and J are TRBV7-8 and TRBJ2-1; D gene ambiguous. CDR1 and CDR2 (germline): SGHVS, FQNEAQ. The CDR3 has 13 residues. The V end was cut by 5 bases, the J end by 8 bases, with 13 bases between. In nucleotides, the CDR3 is TGTGCCAGCAGCACCCATGTAGGGTATGAGCAGTTCTTC. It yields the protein CASSTHVGYEQFF.

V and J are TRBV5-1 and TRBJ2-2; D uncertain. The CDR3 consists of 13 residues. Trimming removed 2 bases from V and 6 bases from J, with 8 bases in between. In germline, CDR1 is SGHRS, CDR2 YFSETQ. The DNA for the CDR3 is TGCGCCAGCAGCTTCACGGTTTCCGGGGAGCTGTTTTTT. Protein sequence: CASSFTVSGELFF.

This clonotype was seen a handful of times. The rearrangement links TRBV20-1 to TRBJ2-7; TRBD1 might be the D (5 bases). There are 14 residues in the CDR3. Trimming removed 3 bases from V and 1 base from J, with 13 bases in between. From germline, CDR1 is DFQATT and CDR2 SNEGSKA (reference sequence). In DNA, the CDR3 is TGCAGTGCTAGCCGAATCAGGGATTCCTACGAGCAGTACTTC. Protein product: CSASRIRDSYEQYF.

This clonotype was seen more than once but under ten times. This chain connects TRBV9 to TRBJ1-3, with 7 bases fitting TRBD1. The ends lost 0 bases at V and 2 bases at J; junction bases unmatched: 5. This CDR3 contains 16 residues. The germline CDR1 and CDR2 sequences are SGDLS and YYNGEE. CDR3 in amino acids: CASSVGQGTTGNTIYF. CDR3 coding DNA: TGTGCCAGCAGCGTAGGACAGGGTACCACTGGAAACACCATATATTTT.

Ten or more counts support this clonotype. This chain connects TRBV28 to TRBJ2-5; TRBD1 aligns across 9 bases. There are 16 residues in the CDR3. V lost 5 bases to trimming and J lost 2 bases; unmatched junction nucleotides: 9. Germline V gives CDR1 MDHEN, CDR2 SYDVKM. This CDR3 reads CASSPTGTGIQETQYF. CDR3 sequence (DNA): TGTGCCAGCAGTCCTACCGGGACAGGGATACAAGAGACCCAGTACTTC.

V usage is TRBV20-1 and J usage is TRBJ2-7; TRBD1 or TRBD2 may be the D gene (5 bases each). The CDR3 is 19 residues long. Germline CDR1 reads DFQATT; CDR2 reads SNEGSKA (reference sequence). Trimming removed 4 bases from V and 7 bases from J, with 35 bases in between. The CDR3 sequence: CSAKGSGAPVQSLYEEQYF. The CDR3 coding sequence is TGCAGTGCTAAAGGGAGTGGGGCCCCGGTTCAATCACTCTACGAGGAGCAGTACTTC.

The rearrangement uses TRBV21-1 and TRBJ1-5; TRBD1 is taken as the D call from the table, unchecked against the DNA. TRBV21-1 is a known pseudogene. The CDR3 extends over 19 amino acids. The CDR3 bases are TGTGCCAGCAGCACCCAACCCGGGACATGGTATTACAGCAATCAGCCCCAGCATTTT. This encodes CASSTQPGTWYYSNQPQHF.

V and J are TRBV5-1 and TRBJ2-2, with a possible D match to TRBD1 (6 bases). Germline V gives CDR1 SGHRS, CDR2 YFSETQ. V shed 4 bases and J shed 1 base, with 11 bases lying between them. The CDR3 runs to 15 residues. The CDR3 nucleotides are TGCGCCAGCAGCCAGGGGACGGAGAACACCGGGGAGCTGTTTTTT. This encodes CASSQGTENTGELFF.

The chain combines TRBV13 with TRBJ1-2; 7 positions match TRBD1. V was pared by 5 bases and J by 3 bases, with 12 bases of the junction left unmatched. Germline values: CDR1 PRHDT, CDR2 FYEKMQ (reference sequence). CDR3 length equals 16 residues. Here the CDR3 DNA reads TGTGCCAGCAGCACCGGGACAGCCGGGGTGTACTATGGCTACACCTTC. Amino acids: CASSTGTAGVYYGYTF.

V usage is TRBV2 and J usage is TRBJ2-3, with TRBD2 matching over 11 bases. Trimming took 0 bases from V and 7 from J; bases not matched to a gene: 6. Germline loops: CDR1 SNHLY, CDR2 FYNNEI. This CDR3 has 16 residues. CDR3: CASSEAASGRKNTQYF. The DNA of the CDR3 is TGTGCCAGCAGTGAAGCAGCTAGCGGGAGGAAGAATACGCAGTATTTT.

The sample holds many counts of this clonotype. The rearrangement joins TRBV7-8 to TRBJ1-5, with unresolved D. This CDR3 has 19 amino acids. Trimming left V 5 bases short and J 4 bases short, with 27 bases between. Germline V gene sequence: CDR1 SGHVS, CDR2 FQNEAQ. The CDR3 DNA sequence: TGTGCCAGCAGCCAGCGGACGAGCCCAACTCTCCTCCAAAATCAGCCCCAGCATTTT. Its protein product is CASSQRTSPTLLQNQPQHF.

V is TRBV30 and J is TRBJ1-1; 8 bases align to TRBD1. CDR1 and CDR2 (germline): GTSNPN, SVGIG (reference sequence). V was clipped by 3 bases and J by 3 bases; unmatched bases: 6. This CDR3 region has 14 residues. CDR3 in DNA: TGTGCCTGGAGCGCAGGGACAGGCGACACTGAAGCTTTCTTT. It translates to CAWSAGTGDTEAFF.

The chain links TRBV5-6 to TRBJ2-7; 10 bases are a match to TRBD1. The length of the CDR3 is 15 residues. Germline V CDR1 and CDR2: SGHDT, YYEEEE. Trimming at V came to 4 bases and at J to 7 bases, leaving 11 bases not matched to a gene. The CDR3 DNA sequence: TGTGCCAGCAGCGGCGGGGGACAGGGGCTTTTGGAGCAGTACTTC. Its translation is CASSGGGQGLLEQYF. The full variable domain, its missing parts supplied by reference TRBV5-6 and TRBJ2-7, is DAGVTQSPTHLIKTRGQQVTLRCSPKSGHDTVSWYQQALGQGPQFIFQYYEEEERQRGNFPDRFSGHQFPNYSSELNVNALLLGDSALYLCASSGGGQGLLEQYFGPGTRLTVT.

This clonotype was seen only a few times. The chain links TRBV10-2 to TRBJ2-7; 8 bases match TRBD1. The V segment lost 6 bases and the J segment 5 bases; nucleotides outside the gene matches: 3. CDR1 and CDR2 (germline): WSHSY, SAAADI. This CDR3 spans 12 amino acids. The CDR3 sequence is CASRTTGDEQYF. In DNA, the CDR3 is TGCGCCAGCAGGACGACAGGGGACGAGCAGTACTTC.

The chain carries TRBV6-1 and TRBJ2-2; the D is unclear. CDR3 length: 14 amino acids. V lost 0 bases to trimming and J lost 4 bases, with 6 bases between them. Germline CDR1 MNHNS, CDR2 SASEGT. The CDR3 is CASSEARITGELFF. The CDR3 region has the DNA TGTGCCAGCAGTGAAGCGCGGATCACCGGGGAGCTGTTTTTT.

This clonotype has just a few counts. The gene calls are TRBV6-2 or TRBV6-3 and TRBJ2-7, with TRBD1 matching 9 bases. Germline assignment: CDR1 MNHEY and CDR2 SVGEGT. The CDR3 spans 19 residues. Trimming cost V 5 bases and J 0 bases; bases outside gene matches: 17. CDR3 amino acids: CASSPRTGTGWSPSYEQYF. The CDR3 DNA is TGTGCCAGCAGTCCTCGCACTGGGACAGGGTGGTCCCCCTCCTACGAGCAGTACTTC.

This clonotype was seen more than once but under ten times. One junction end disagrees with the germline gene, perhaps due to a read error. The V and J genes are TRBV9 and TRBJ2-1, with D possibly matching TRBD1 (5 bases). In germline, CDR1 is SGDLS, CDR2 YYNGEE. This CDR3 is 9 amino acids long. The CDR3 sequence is CASSVLGDF. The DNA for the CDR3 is TGTGCCAGCAGCGTTTTAGGGGACTTC.

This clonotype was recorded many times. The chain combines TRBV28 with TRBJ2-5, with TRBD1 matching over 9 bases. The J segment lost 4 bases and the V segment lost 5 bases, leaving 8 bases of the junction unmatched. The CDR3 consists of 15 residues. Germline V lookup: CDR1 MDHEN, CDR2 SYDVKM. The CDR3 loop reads CASSLDRGRGETQYF. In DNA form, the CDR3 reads TGTGCCAGCAGTCTGGACAGGGGTAGGGGAGAGACCCAGTACTTC.

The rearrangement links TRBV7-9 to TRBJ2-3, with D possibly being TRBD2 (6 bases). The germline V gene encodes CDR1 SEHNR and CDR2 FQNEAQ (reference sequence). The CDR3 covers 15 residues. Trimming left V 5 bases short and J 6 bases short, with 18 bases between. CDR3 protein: CASSIPGLLVDTQYF. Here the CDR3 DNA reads TGTGCCAGCAGCATACCGGGACTCCTTGTTGATACGCAGTATTTT.

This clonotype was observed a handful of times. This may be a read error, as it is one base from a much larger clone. The CDR3 here is CASSWTSVYEQYF. CDR3 coding DNA: TGTGCCAGCAGTTGGACTAGCGTCTACGAGCAGTACTTC. The genes are TRBV12-3 or TRBV12-4 and TRBJ2-7, with TRBD2 matching over 9 bases. CDR3 length: 13 residues. V shed 4 bases, J shed 3 bases, and the junction held 1 base outside the gene matches.

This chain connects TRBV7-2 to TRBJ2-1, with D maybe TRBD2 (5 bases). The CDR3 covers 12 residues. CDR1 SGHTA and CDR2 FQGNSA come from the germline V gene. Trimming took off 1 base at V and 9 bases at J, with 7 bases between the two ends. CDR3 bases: TGTGCCAGCAGCTTAGTGGGGAGTGAGCAGTTCTTC. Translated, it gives CASSLVGSEQFF.